The rows below give T cell receptor beta chains drawn from one sample of a study of cytomegalovirus exposure and HLA in healthy donors. Sequenced by immunoSEQ multiplex PCR; TCRdb stores in-frame clones only, minus some. The sample includes approximately 150,000 clones, about 76% of them seen just once. Sequenced material: PBMCs. The receptors originated from a middle-aged woman in good health and CMV-seropositive. Each CDR3 is given with its conserved first and last residue. The D gene is left open where the match is weak. The size of a clone is reported for some rows only, either as once, few or many, or as a class for expanded clones.

D gene: -
V gene: TRBV11-2
clone size: -
J gene: TRBJ1-3
CDR3 protein: CASSLVRSSGNTIYF
CDR3 DNA: TGTGCCAGCAGCTTAGTGCGGAGCTCTGGAAACACCATATATTTT

D gene: TRBD2
V gene: TRBV14
clone size: -
J gene: TRBJ2-7
CDR3 protein: CASSQSPGGVQYF
CDR3 DNA: TGTGCCAGCAGCCAAAGCCCCGGGGGGGTGCAGTACTTC

D gene: -
V gene: TRBV19
clone size: -
J gene: TRBJ1-4
CDR3 protein: CASSIGLLATNEKLFF
CDR3 DNA: TGTGCCAGTAGTATCGGACTCCTTGCAACTAATGAAAAACTGTTTTTT

D gene: -
V gene: TRBV7-8
clone size: once
J gene: TRBJ2-1
CDR3 protein: CASSKMDSEQFF
CDR3 DNA: TGTGCCAGCAGCAAGATGGACAGTGAGCAGTTCTTC

D gene: -
V gene: TRBV11-3
clone size: -
J gene: TRBJ2-5
CDR3 protein: CASSLVWAGRETQYF
CDR3 DNA: TGTGCCAGCAGCTTAGTTTGGGCAGGGAGGGAGACCCAGTACTTC

D gene: -
V gene: TRBV5-3
clone size: -
J gene: TRBJ2-7
CDR3 protein: CARSYPGTVGGGTYEQYF
CDR3 DNA: TGTGCCAGAAGCTACCCTGGGACAGTCGGTGGGGGGACCTACGAGCAGTACTTC

D gene: -
V gene: TRBV19
clone size: -
J gene: TRBJ1-5
CDR3 protein: CASTVTGVRQPQHF
CDR3 DNA: TGTGCCAGTACCGTAACAGGAGTTCGTCAGCCCCAGCATTTT

D gene: TRBD2
V gene: TRBV7-9
clone size: -
J gene: TRBJ2-1
CDR3 protein: CASSPTSGDNEQFF
CDR3 DNA: TGTGCCAGCAGTCCGACTAGCGGGGACAATGAGCAGTTCTTC

D gene: TRBD1
V gene: TRBV4-1
clone size: -
J gene: TRBJ1-5
CDR3 protein: CASSRGTGNQPQHF
CDR3 DNA: TGCGCCAGCAGCCGCGGGACAGGCAATCAGCCCCAGCATTTT

D gene: -
V gene: TRBV7-8
clone size: -
J gene: TRBJ2-2
CDR3 protein: CASSSLALNTGELFF
CDR3 DNA: TGTGCCAGCAGTTCCCTAGCGTTAAACACCGGGGAGCTGTTTTTT

D gene: -
V gene: TRBV7-7
clone size: once
J gene: TRBJ2-1
CDR3 protein: CASSVEQGTHEQFF
CDR3 DNA: TGTGCCAGCAGCGTAGAACAGGGTACGCATGAGCAGTTCTTC

D gene: -
V gene: TRBV9
clone size: -
J gene: TRBJ2-3
CDR3 protein: CASSLTTADTQYF
CDR3 DNA: TGTGCCAGCAGCCTAACGACAGCGGATACGCAGTATTTT

D gene: TRBD2
V gene: TRBV30
clone size: -
J gene: TRBJ2-3
CDR3 protein: CAWLGLGVGTQYF
CDR3 DNA: TGTGCCTGGCTGGGACTAGGGGTGGGGACGCAGTATTTT

D gene: TRBD2
V gene: TRBV6-1
clone size: -
J gene: TRBJ2-7
CDR3 protein: CASAKLAGTYEQYF
CDR3 DNA: TGTGCCAGCGCTAAACTAGCGGGGACCTACGAGCAGTACTTC

D gene: TRBD1
V gene: TRBV30
clone size: -
J gene: TRBJ1-2
CDR3 protein: CAWSREGAPNYGYTF
CDR3 DNA: TGTGCCTGGAGTCGCGAGGGGGCACCGAACTATGGCTACACCTTC

D gene: -
V gene: TRBV6-5
clone size: few
J gene: TRBJ1-4
CDR3 protein: CASGTVYEKLFF
CDR3 DNA: TGTGCCAGCGGAACAGTGTATGAAAAACTGTTTTTT

D gene: TRBD2
V gene: TRBV5-1
clone size: -
J gene: TRBJ2-1
CDR3 protein: CASSLTGGRLNEQFF
CDR3 DNA: TGCGCCAGCAGCTTGACCGGGGGGAGGCTCAATGAGCAGTTCTTC

D gene: -
V gene: TRBV5-6
clone size: -
J gene: TRBJ2-1
CDR3 protein: CASSLAGGVYNEQFF
CDR3 DNA: TGTGCCAGCAGCTTGGCCGGCGGGGTCTACAATGAGCAGTTCTTC

D gene: TRBD1
V gene: TRBV30
clone size: -
J gene: TRBJ2-5
CDR3 protein: CAWSVGGETQYF
CDR3 DNA: TGTGCCTGGAGTGTAGGGGGCGAGACCCAGTACTTC

D gene: -
V gene: TRBV6-1
clone size: -
J gene: TRBJ1-3
CDR3 protein: CASSVSGQLPGNTIYF
CDR3 DNA: TGTGCCAGCAGTGTATCTGGGCAGCTCCCTGGAAACACCATATATTTT

D gene: TRBD1
V gene: TRBV28
clone size: few
J gene: TRBJ1-1
CDR3 protein: CASSRPPQGVAFF
CDR3 DNA: TGTGCCAGCAGTCGTCCACCACAGGGGGTGGCTTTCTTT

D gene: -
V gene: TRBV5-6
clone size: once
J gene: TRBJ2-4
CDR3 protein: CASSLGQLIAKNIQYF
CDR3 DNA: TGTGCCAGCAGCTTGGGACAGCTTATAGCCAAAAACATTCAGTACTTC

D gene: TRBD1
V gene: TRBV6-5
clone size: -
J gene: TRBJ1-3
CDR3 protein: CASSYNRGFSGNTIYF
CDR3 DNA: TGTGCCAGCAGTTACAACAGGGGTTTCTCTGGAAACACCATATATTTT

D gene: -
V gene: TRBV9
clone size: -
J gene: TRBJ2-3
CDR3 protein: CASSVELASTDTQYF
CDR3 DNA: TGTGCCAGCAGCGTAGAACTAGCTAGCACAGATACGCAGTATTTT

D gene: TRBD1
V gene: TRBV6-6
clone size: -
J gene: TRBJ2-7
CDR3 protein: CASSFPTGSYEQYF
CDR3 DNA: TGTGCCAGCAGTTTCCCGACAGGGTCCTACGAGCAGTACTTC

D gene: -
V gene: TRBV7-2
clone size: -
J gene: TRBJ1-2
CDR3 protein: CASSLGGVIYGYTF
CDR3 DNA: TGTGCCAGCAGCTTGGGAGGAGTCATCTATGGCTACACCTTC

D gene: -
V gene: TRBV30
clone size: -
J gene: TRBJ2-1
CDR3 protein: CAWSTFDAVTYNEQFF
CDR3 DNA: TGTGCCTGGAGTACCTTTGACGCGGTCACCTACAATGAGCAGTTCTTC

D gene: TRBD2
V gene: TRBV7-9
clone size: -
J gene: TRBJ2-2
CDR3 protein: CASSPPAGGLNTGELFF
CDR3 DNA: TGTGCCAGCAGCCCCCCCGCCGGGGGACTAAACACCGGGGAGCTGTTTTTT

D gene: TRBD2
V gene: TRBV5-8
clone size: -
J gene: TRBJ2-1
CDR3 protein: CASSLRTSGTGSYNEQFF
CDR3 DNA: TGTGCCAGCAGCCTAAGGACTAGCGGGACTGGCTCCTACAATGAGCAGTTCTTC

D gene: -
V gene: TRBV7-2
clone size: -
J gene: TRBJ2-2
CDR3 protein: CASSVTGVTGELFF
CDR3 DNA: TGTGCCAGCAGCGTTACCGGGGTCACCGGGGAGCTGTTTTTT

D gene: TRBD2
V gene: TRBV7-6
clone size: -
J gene: TRBJ2-5
CDR3 protein: CASSPEGTSGQETQYF
CDR3 DNA: TGTGCCAGCAGCCCTGAGGGGACTAGCGGCCAAGAGACCCAGTACTTC

D gene: TRBD2
V gene: TRBV10-1
clone size: -
J gene: TRBJ2-7
CDR3 protein: CASSDRAGGDYEQYF
CDR3 DNA: TGCGCCAGCAGTGACCGAGCGGGGGGTGACTACGAGCAGTACTTC

D gene: TRBD1
V gene: TRBV5-6
clone size: -
J gene: TRBJ1-1
CDR3 protein: CASSLQGVHTEAFF
CDR3 DNA: TGTGCCAGCAGCCTACAGGGGGTTCACACTGAAGCTTTCTTT

D gene: TRBD1
V gene: TRBV5-1
clone size: -
J gene: TRBJ1-3
CDR3 protein: CASSPQGQGKTGNTIYF
CDR3 DNA: TGCGCCAGCAGCCCGCAGGGACAGGGTAAAACTGGAAACACCATATATTTT

D gene: TRBD2
V gene: TRBV5-4
clone size: few
J gene: TRBJ2-1
CDR3 protein: CASSPTSGSRNEQFF
CDR3 DNA: TGTGCCAGCAGCCCGACTAGCGGGAGTAGGAATGAGCAGTTCTTC

D gene: -
V gene: TRBV2
clone size: few
J gene: TRBJ2-2
CDR3 protein: CASSEGQQNTGELFF
CDR3 DNA: TGTGCCAGCAGTGAAGGACAGCAGAACACCGGGGAGCTGTTTTTT

D gene: TRBD1
V gene: TRBV28
clone size: -
J gene: TRBJ1-1
CDR3 protein: CASSPSRGRLSEAFF
CDR3 DNA: TGTGCCAGCAGTCCCTCCAGGGGGCGACTCTCAGAAGCTTTCTTT

D gene: TRBD2
V gene: TRBV4-1
clone size: -
J gene: TRBJ2-1
CDR3 protein: CASSQTGTSGYMGIIEQFF
CDR3 DNA: TGCGCCAGCAGCCAGACTGGGACTAGCGGGTATATGGGGATTATTGAGCAGTTCTTC

D gene: TRBD1
V gene: TRBV27
clone size: few
J gene: TRBJ1-1
CDR3 protein: CASSLRTGGWAFF
CDR3 DNA: TGTGCCAGCAGTTTAAGGACAGGTGGATGGGCTTTCTTT

D gene: -
V gene: TRBV4-3
clone size: few
J gene: TRBJ2-2
CDR3 protein: CASSIQGTGELFF
CDR3 DNA: TGCGCCAGCAGCATACAGGGCACCGGGGAGCTGTTTTTT